Below, 23 T cell receptor beta chains from the same sample are listed, as sequenced in a study of blood T cell repertoires in COVID-19. The repertoire was sequenced with immunoSEQ multiplex PCR; TCRdb's copy has only in-frame clones and lacks some. This table has about 190,000 clones, over 75% appearing once. The material sequenced was peripheral blood. All receptors come from a middle-aged woman who had recovered from COVID-19.

The rearrangement joins TRBV10-1 to TRBJ1-2; tentatively, D is TRBD1 (5 bases). This CDR3 comprises 17 residues. Germline V lookup: CDR1 WNHNN, CDR2 SYGVQD (reference sequence). With 0 bases removed from V and 3 bases from J, the gap between germline ends came to 17 bases. The CDR3 region has the DNA TGCGCCAGCAGTGAGTCGTGGGGCAACCCCTATTACTATGGCTACACCTTC. This encodes CASSESWGNPYYYGYTF.

This rearrangement joins TRBV30 to TRBJ2-1, with D possibly TRBD2 on 5 matching bases. The CDR3 is 13 residues long. Trimming pared 3 bases from V and 2 bases from J, leaving 8 bases between. CDR1 and CDR2 from the germline V gene are GTSNPN and SVGIG (reference sequence). For the CDR3, the DNA is TGTGCCTGGAGCAGAGGGCCCTACAATGAGCAGTTCTTC. Amino acid sequence: CAWSRGPYNEQFF.

This sequence joins TRBV7-9 and TRBJ1-4; D is unresolved. CDR3 length: 14 residues. V lost 5 bases, J lost 5 bases, and 12 bases lay in between. CDR1 and CDR2 (germline): SEHNR, FQNEAQ (reference sequence). The CDR3 DNA follows: TGTGCCAGCAGCCCCCGCGGCGGGAATGAAAAACTGTTTTTT. Amino acid sequence: CASSPRGGNEKLFF.

This chain uses TRBV27 with TRBJ2-5; TRBD2 matches at 13 bases. The V gene's germline CDR1 is MNHEY and CDR2 SMNVEV (reference sequence). The CDR3 has 15 amino acids. V trimming: 2 bases; J trimming: 4 bases; junction bases outside the gene matches: 1. Written as DNA, the CDR3 is TGTGCCAGCAGTTTAAGGACTAGCGGGAGAGAGACCCAGTACTTC. Protein sequence: CASSLRTSGRETQYF.

V usage is TRBV7-9 and J usage is TRBJ1-2; D is unresolved. Germline V gene lookup returns CDR1 SEHNR and CDR2 FQNEAQ (reference sequence). V was cut by 8 bases and J by 10 bases, with 20 bases left in between. The CDR3 extends over 13 amino acids. CDR3 sequence (DNA): TGTGCCAGCGAAGCCTCGGAGAAGCCGGACTACACCTTC. Its protein product is CASEASEKPDYTF.

In this sample, this clone turned up once. The V call is TRBV5-1, the J call TRBJ2-1; D is undetermined. V was shortened by 2 bases and J by 6 bases, with 9 bases between the two germline ends. Germline CDR1 is SGHRS and CDR2 is YFSETQ. CDR3 length: 13 residues. CDR3 amino acids: CASSLPPGNEQFF. Written as DNA, the CDR3 is TGCGCCAGCAGCTTACCCCCGGGCAATGAGCAGTTCTTC.

The chain combines TRBV6-6 with TRBJ2-1, with 8 bases that match TRBD1. The CDR3 consists of 15 residues. CDR1 is MNHNY, CDR2 SVGAGI, per germline (reference sequence). The V segment lost 6 bases and the J segment 5 bases; nucleotides outside the gene matches: 9. The CDR3 region is CASSPGQGWDNEQFF. CDR3 DNA: TGTGCCAGCAGCCCCGGACAGGGATGGGACAATGAGCAGTTCTTC.

The rearrangement links TRBV7-3 to TRBJ2-1; TRBD2 matches 9 bases. V shed 0 bases and J 14 bases; nucleotides not matched to a gene: 8. The CDR3 consists of 14 residues. Germline assignment: CDR1 SGHTA and CDR2 FQGTGA. The CDR3 DNA reads TGTGCCAGCAGCTTAACGGATAGCGGGAGAGAGAAGTTCTTC. Its protein product is CASSLTDSGREKFF.

This chain uses TRBV6-5 with TRBJ1-2, with TRBD1 as a possible D gene (6 bases). Germline V gene sequence: CDR1 MNHEY, CDR2 SVGAGI. V lost 0 bases, J lost 0 bases, and 11 bases lay in between. This CDR3 region has 16 residues. The CDR3 nucleotides are TGTGCCAGCAGTTACTCGACGTCAGGGGCTAACTATGGCTACACCTTC. Protein: CASSYSTSGANYGYTF.

V is TRBV11-2 and J is TRBJ2-2, with TRBD1 as a possible D gene (6 bases). The CDR3 is 15 residues long. V was shortened by 3 bases and J by 6 bases, with 14 bases between the two germline ends. Per germline, CDR1 SGHAT and CDR2 FQNNGV. CDR3 residues: CASSFQQGSPGELFF. CDR3 sequence (DNA): TGTGCCAGCAGCTTCCAACAGGGTTCTCCCGGGGAGCTGTTTTTT.

This chain links TRBV28 with TRBJ2-7; 7 positions agree with TRBD2. The germline CDR1 and CDR2 sequences are MDHEN and SYDVKM. The CDR3 covers 15 residues. V trimming: 3 bases; J trimming: 5 bases; junction bases outside the gene matches: 10. The CDR3 bases are TGTGCCAGCAGTTTCTCGGGGGGAGGGCCGGACGAGCAGTACTTC. Amino acids: CASSFSGGGPDEQYF.

The V gene is TRBV3-1 (or the pseudogene TRBV3-2), the J gene TRBJ2-7; perhaps TRBD2 as D (6 bases). Per germline, CDR1 LGHDT and CDR2 YNNKEL (reference sequence). The CDR3 contains 19 residues. V was shortened by 0 bases and J by 6 bases, with 27 bases between the two germline ends. Here the CDR3 reads CASSQERFSGRGFLGEQYF. The CDR3 region has the DNA TGTGCCAGCAGCCAAGAAAGATTCTCGGGACGGGGGTTTTTGGGCGAGCAGTACTTC.

This chain uses TRBV13 with TRBJ2-7, with 9 bases fitting TRBD2. The CDR3 has 15 residues. V lost 1 base to trimming and J lost 3 bases; unmatched junction nucleotides: 4. Germline lookup yields CDR1 PRHDT and CDR2 FYEKMQ (reference sequence). CDR3: CASSLASGNHYEQYF. The CDR3 nucleotides read TGTGCCAGCAGCTTAGCTAGCGGGAACCACTACGAGCAGTACTTC.

V and J are TRBV5-1 and TRBJ1-1, with 10 bases that match TRBD1. J was trimmed by 5 bases and V by 3 bases; bases with no gene match: 4. The CDR3 has 14 amino acids. Germline lookup yields CDR1 SGHRS and CDR2 YFSETQ. CDR3 region: CASSSRTGGTEAFF. The CDR3 DNA follows: TGCGCCAGCAGCTCCCGGACAGGGGGAACTGAAGCTTTCTTT.

The J gene is TRBJ1-1, the V gene TRBV5-5, with TRBD1 matching over 8 bases. The junction had 7 bases not matched to a gene; V was cut back by 4 bases and J by 5 bases. Germline loops: CDR1 SGHKS, CDR2 YYEKEE (reference sequence). The CDR3 covers 14 residues. The DNA for the CDR3 is TGTGCCAGCAGCCCGGGGACAGGATGGACTGAAGCTTTCTTT. It encodes CASSPGTGWTEAFF.

On this clone itself: The sample contains more than one DNA sequence encoding this CDR3. The rearrangement uses TRBV5-1 and TRBJ2-5; 7 positions match TRBD1. The trim removed 4 bases at V and 1 base at J, leaving 1 base unmatched. CDR1 is SGHRS, CDR2 YFSETQ, per germline. There are 13 residues in the CDR3. The CDR3 sequence: CASSRDSQETQYF. The CDR3 DNA sequence: TGCGCCAGCAGCCGGGACAGCCAAGAGACCCAGTACTTC.

The chain carries TRBV12-5 and TRBJ1-2; D is perhaps TRBD1 (6 bases). This CDR3 region has 13 residues. Trimming pared 3 bases from V and 4 bases from J, leaving 9 bases between. The V gene's germline CDR1 is LGHNT and CDR2 FRNRAP. CDR3 sequence: CASGLQGSYGYTF. CDR3 DNA sequence: TGTGCTAGTGGTTTACAGGGAAGCTATGGCTACACCTTC.

CDR3 loop: CASSPADMNTEAFF. DNA of the CDR3: TGTGCCAGCTCACCAGCAGATATGAACACTGAAGCTTTCTTT. The rearrangement joins TRBV18 to TRBJ1-1; no clear D. Germline lookup yields CDR1 KGHSH and CDR2 LQKENI. CDR3 length: 14 amino acids. Trimming took 2 bases from V and 0 from J, leaving 7 bases between them.

This chain connects TRBV6-5 to TRBJ2-3, with TRBD1 matching 7 bases. The CDR3 is made up of 14 amino acids. Losses at the gene ends were 0 bases for V and 6 bases for J; bases not matched to a gene: 3. The germline CDR1 and CDR2 sequences are MNHEY and SVGAGI. The CDR3 DNA follows: TGTGCCAGCAGTTACTCGTCCAGGGGGGATACGCAGTATTTT. Translated, it gives CASSYSSRGDTQYF.

In its sample, this clone was seen once. This sequence joins TRBV5-1 and TRBJ2-1; a weak D match, TRBD1 (6 bases). Germline lookup yields CDR1 SGHRS and CDR2 YFSETQ. CDR3 length: 17 amino acids. V lost 0 bases, J lost 2 bases, and 15 bases lay in between. The CDR3 here is CASSLEGQQGAYNEQFF. CDR3 sequence (DNA): TGCGCCAGCAGCTTGGAAGGTCAACAGGGTGCCTACAATGAGCAGTTCTTC.

The chain uses TRBV2 and TRBJ2-2; tentative D call: TRBD2 (6 bases). The germline V gene encodes CDR1 SNHLY and CDR2 FYNNEI. The CDR3 spans 15 residues. V lost 5 bases to trimming and J lost 5 bases, with 15 bases between them. This CDR3 is CASSPGTPSTGELFF. The DNA for the CDR3 is TGTGCCAGCAGTCCCGGGACTCCCTCAACCGGGGAGCTGTTTTTT. The entire variable domain, with the rest obtained from reference TRBV2 and TRBJ2-2, is as follows: EPEVTQTPSHQVTQMGQEVILRCVPISNHLYFYWYRQILGQKVEFLVSFYNNEISEKSEIFDDQFSVERPDGSNFTLKIRSTKLEDSAMYFCASSPGTPSTGELFFGEGSRLTVL.

The chain has TRBV7-3 and TRBJ2-2, with 10 bases identical to TRBD2. With 1 base clipped from V and 8 bases from J, the junction kept 4 bases outside the gene matches. Germline CDR1 and CDR2: SGHTA and FQGTGA. The CDR3 consists of 15 residues. The DNA for the CDR3 is TGTGCCAGCAGCTTAATGGGGACTAGCGTGGGGGAGCTGTTTTTT. It yields the protein CASSLMGTSVGELFF.

The chain carries TRBV18 and TRBJ1-2; 7 bases match TRBD1. With 2 bases clipped from V and 6 bases from J, the junction kept 18 bases outside the gene matches. There are 18 residues in the CDR3. Germline-derived CDR1 and CDR2 are KGHSH and LQKENI. The CDR3 sequence is CASSPYEIFNTGTDGYTF. The CDR3 DNA follows: TGTGCCAGCTCACCATACGAAATATTTAACACCGGGACAGATGGCTACACCTTC.